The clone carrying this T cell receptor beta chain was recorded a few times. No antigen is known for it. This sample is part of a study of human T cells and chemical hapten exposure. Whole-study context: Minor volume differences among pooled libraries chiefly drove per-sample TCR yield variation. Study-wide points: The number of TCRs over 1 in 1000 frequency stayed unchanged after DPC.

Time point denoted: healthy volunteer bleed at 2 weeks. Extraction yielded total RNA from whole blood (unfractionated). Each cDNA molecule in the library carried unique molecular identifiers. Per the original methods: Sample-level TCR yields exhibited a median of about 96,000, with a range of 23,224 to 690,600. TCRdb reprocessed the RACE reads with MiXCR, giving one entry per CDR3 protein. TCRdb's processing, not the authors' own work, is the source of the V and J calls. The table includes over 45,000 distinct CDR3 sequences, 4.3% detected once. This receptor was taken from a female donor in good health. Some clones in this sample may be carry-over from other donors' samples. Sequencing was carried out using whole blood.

CDR3 DNA: TGTGCCAGCAGCCCCCGGGGTAGCGGGGGCGCGAACACCGGGGAGCTGTTTTTT. Amino acids: CASSPRGSGGANTGELFF. This chain connects TRBV9 to TRBJ2-2, with 9 bases aligning to TRBD2. The CDR3 contains 18 residues. Trimming cost V 4 bases and J 0 bases; bases outside gene matches: 10. Germline V gene sequence: CDR1 SGDLS, CDR2 YYNGEE.